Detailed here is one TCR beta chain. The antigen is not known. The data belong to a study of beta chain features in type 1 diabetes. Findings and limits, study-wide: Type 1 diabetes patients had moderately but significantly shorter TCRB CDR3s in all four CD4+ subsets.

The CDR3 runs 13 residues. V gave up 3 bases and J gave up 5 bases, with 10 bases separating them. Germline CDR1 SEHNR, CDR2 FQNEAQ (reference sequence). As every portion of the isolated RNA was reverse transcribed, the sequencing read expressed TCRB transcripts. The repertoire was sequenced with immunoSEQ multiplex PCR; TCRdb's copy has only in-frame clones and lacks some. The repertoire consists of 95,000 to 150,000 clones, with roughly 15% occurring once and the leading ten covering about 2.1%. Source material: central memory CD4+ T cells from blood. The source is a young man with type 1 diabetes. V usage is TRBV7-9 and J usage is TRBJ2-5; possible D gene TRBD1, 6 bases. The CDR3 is CASSLRRGETQYF. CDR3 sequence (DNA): TGTGCCAGCAGCTTGCGCAGGGGTGAGACCCAGTACTTC.